These T cell receptor beta chains were read from a single sample in a study of blood T cell repertoires in COVID-19. Profiling relied on immunoSEQ multiplex PCR, and the TCRdb table lists in-frame clones only, not all of them. The sample shows around 460,000 clones, around nine tenths of them seen only once. The sequenced material came from peripheral blood. These TCRs come from a man between 18 and 29 years old with COVID-19, enrolled during active disease. CDR3s include the opening cysteine and the closing phenylalanine or tryptophan. D genes are given only for firm matches. Clone size is stated in some rows and not others, as once, few, many or a class when expanded.

cdr3_aa cdr3_nt clone_size j_call v_call d_call
CASSQVRGALTEAFF TGTGCCAGCAGCCAAGTACGGGGGGCTTTGACTGAAGCTTTCTTT NA TRBJ1-1 TRBV3-1/TRBV3-2 NA
CATTGLAGEITGELFF TGTGCCACAACGGGACTAGCGGGGGAAATAACCGGGGAGCTGTTTTTT once TRBJ2-2 TRBV7-9 TRBD2
CASSLIAGVTGELFF TGTGCCAGCAGCTTGATAGCGGGTGTTACCGGGGAGCTGTTTTTT NA TRBJ2-2 TRBV5-5 TRBD2
CASMWREVPYEQYF TGTGCCAGCATGTGGCGGGAGGTCCCCTACGAGCAGTACTTC NA TRBJ2-7 TRBV6-4 TRBD2
CASSLDRGHQYF TGTGCCAGCAGCTTAGATCGCGGCCACCAGTACTTC NA TRBJ2-4 TRBV7-2 NA
CASSLPAHTQHF TGTGCCAGCAGCCTACCTGCGCATACCCAGCATTTT few TRBJ1-5 TRBV12-3/TRBV12-4 NA
CATSDSGRGSNQPQHF TGTGCCACCAGTGACTCCGGACGGGGTAGCAATCAGCCCCAGCATTTT NA TRBJ1-5 TRBV24-1 NA
CASSPGLVIMSEAFF TGTGCCAGCAGCCCCGGACTGGTAATTATGTCTGAAGCTTTCTTT once TRBJ1-1 TRBV3-1/TRBV3-2 NA
CASSQGAGGAEQFF TGTGCCAGCAGCCAAGGGGCAGGGGGCGCTGAGCAGTTCTTC NA TRBJ2-1 TRBV3-1/TRBV3-2 TRBD1
CASSYGTGAEQYF TGTGCCAGCAGCTACGGGACAGGGGCCGAGCAGTACTTC NA TRBJ2-7 TRBV7-9 TRBD1
CASSPGLSTDTQYF TGTGCCAGCAGCCCGGGACTAAGCACAGATACGCAGTATTTT NA TRBJ2-3 TRBV6-5 TRBD2
CASSLDPGIGGYTF TGTGCCAGCAGTTTAGACCCGGGAATAGGTGGCTACACCTTC NA TRBJ1-2 TRBV28 NA
CASSAGVASYEQYF TGTGCCAGCAGCGCGGGGGTGGCCTCTTACGAGCAGTACTTC NA TRBJ2-7 TRBV9 NA
CAWSQGTSGNTIYF TGTGCCTGGAGTCAGGGGACATCTGGAAACACCATATATTTT NA TRBJ1-3 TRBV30 NA
CASSRTDGKYQPQHF TGTGCCAGCAGCCGGACCGACGGGAAATATCAGCCCCAGCATTTT NA TRBJ1-5 TRBV7-9 NA
CASSTPGLGLGEQFF TGTGCCAGTAGTACTCCGGGACTAGGGCTGGGTGAGCAGTTCTTC NA TRBJ2-1 TRBV19 TRBD2
CASSGDQETQYF TGTGCCAGCAGTGGAGATCAAGAGACCCAGTACTTC NA TRBJ2-5 TRBV2 NA
CASSGTSVNEQFF TGTGCCAGCTCTGGGACTAGCGTGAATGAGCAGTTCTTC NA TRBJ2-1 TRBV2 TRBD2
CASSPLAGEIDTQYF TGTGCCAGCTCACCACTAGCGGGGGAGATAGATACGCAGTATTTT few TRBJ2-3 TRBV18 TRBD2
CASSPRTGGGEKLFF TGTGCCAGCAGCCCCCGGACAGGGGGAGGAGAAAAACTGTTTTTT NA TRBJ1-4 TRBV7-9 TRBD1
CASSGRDRVSGYTF TGTGCCAGCAGCGGCCGGGACAGGGTGAGTGGCTACACCTTC NA TRBJ1-2 TRBV5-4 TRBD1
CASIPDFLTGELFF TGTGCCAGCATTCCAGACTTCCTCACCGGGGAGCTGTTTTTT NA TRBJ2-2 TRBV2 NA
CASSFGASGGGDTQYF TGTGCCAGCAGCTTCGGCGCTAGCGGGGGGGGAGATACGCAGTATTTT NA TRBJ2-3 TRBV5-4 TRBD2
CASRAGTNEDEQFF TGTGCCAGCAGGGCGGGGACTAACGAGGATGAGCAGTTCTTC NA TRBJ2-1 TRBV6-5 TRBD2
CASSHYSGAESYEQYF TGTGCCAGCAGCCACTACTCCGGAGCGGAATCCTACGAGCAGTACTTC NA TRBJ2-7 TRBV3-1/TRBV3-2 NA
CASSIIGDTEAFF TGTGCCAGTAGTATTATAGGGGACACTGAAGCTTTCTTT NA TRBJ1-1 TRBV19 NA
CASSEFGFRETQYF TGTGCCAGCAGTGAATTCGGCTTCAGGGAGACCCAGTACTTC NA TRBJ2-5 TRBV6-1 NA
CASSLGASNSPLHF TGCGCCAGCAGCCTGGGGGCGAGTAATTCACCCCTCCACTTT once TRBJ1-6 TRBV5-1 NA
CSVGQGDQPQHF TGCAGCGTTGGACAGGGCGATCAGCCCCAGCATTTT few TRBJ1-5 TRBV29-1 TRBD1
CASSKGNGTYSGNTIYF TGTGCCAGCAGCAAAGGCAATGGTACCTACTCTGGAAACACCATATATTTT NA TRBJ1-3 TRBV21-1 NA
CASSPSRESDTQYF TGTGCCAGCTCACCCTCTAGAGAGAGCGATACGCAGTATTTT NA TRBJ2-3 TRBV18 NA
CASSPVDRGDTIYF TGTGCCAGCAGCCCCGTTGACAGGGGTGACACCATATATTTT NA TRBJ1-3 TRBV6-5 TRBD1
CASSVDGGSYGYTF TGTGCCAGCAGCGTAGATGGCGGTTCCTATGGCTACACCTTC NA TRBJ1-2 TRBV9 NA
CASKSTRQATNEKLFF TGTGCCAGCAAAAGTACGAGACAAGCAACTAATGAAAAACTGTTTTTT NA TRBJ1-4 TRBV25-1 NA